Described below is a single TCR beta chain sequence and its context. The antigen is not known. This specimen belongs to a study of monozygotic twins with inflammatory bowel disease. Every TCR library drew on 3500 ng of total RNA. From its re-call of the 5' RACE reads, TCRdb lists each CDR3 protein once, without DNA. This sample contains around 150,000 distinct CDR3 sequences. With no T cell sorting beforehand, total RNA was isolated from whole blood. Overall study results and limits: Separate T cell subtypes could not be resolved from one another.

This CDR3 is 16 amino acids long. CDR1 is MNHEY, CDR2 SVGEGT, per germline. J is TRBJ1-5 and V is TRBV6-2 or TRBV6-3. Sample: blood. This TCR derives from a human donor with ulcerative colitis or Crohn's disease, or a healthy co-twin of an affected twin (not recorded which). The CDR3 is CASSYSHLLPNQPQHF.